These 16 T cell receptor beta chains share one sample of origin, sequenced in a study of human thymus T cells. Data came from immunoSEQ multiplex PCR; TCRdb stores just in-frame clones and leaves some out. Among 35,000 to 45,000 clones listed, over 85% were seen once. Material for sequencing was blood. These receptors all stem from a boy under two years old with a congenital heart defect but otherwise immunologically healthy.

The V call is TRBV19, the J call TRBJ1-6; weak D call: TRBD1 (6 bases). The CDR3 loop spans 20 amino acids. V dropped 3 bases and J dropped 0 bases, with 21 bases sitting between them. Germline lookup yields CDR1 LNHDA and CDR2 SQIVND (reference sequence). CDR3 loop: CASSIKPGHTKSSYNSPLHF. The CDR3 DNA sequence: TGTGCCAGTAGTATTAAGCCGGGACATACAAAGAGCTCCTATAATTCACCCCTCCACTTT.

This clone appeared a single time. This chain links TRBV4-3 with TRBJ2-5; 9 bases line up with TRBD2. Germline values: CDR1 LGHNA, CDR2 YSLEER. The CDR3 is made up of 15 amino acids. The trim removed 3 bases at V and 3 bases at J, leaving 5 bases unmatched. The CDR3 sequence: CASSQRGGAKETQYF. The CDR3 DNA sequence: TGCGCCAGCAGCCAGCGCGGGGGGGCCAAAGAGACCCAGTACTTC.

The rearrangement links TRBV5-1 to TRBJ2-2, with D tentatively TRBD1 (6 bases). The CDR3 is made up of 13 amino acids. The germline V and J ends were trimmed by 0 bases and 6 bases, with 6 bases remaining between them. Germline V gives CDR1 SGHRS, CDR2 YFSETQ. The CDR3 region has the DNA TGCGCCAGCAGCTTGGAGGGGGCCGGGGAGCTGTTTTTT. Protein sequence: CASSLEGAGELFF.

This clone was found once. DNA of the CDR3: TGTGCCAGCAGTTTGGCAGACTACCCCCAAGAGACCCAGTACTTC. Translation gives CASSLADYPQETQYF. V and J are TRBV27 and TRBJ2-5; D perhaps matches TRBD2 (5 bases). The V end lost 3 bases, the J end lost 1 base, and 12 bases lay between the germline ends. From germline, CDR1 is MNHEY and CDR2 SMNVEV (reference sequence). This CDR3 has 15 residues.

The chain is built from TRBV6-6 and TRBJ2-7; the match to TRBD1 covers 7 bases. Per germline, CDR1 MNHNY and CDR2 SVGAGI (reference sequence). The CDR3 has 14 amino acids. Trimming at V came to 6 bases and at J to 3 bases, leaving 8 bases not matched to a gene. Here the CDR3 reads CASRPGTVLYEQYF. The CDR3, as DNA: TGTGCCAGCAGACCCGGGACAGTCCTCTACGAGCAGTACTTC.

CDR3 in DNA: TGTGCCAGCAGCTTATCTGAGGTTAGGAGTGGCTACACCTTC. It is translated as CASSLSEVRSGYTF. This chain connects TRBV11-2 to TRBJ1-2; D not certain. The V end was cut by 2 bases, the J end by 7 bases, with 14 bases between. Germline-derived CDR1 and CDR2 are SGHAT and FQNNGV. This CDR3 has 14 residues.

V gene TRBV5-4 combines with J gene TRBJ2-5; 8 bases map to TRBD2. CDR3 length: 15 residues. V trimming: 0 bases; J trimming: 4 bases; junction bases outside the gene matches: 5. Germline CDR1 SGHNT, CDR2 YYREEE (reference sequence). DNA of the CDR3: TGTGCCAGCAGCTTGGCGGGGGGGCCTGGAGAGACCCAGTACTTC. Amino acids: CASSLAGGPGETQYF.

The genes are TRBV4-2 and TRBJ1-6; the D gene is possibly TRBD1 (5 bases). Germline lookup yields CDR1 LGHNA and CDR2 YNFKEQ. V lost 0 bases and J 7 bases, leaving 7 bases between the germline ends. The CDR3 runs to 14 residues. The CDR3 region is CASSQDAGNSPLHF. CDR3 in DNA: TGTGCCAGCAGCCAAGACGCAGGGAATTCACCCCTCCACTTT.

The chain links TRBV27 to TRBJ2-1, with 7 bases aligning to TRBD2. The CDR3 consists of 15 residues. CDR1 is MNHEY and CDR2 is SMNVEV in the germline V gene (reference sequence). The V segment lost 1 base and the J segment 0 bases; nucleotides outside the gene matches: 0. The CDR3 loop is CASSLWGGSYNEQFF. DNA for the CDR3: TGTGCCAGCAGTTTATGGGGGGGCTCCTACAATGAGCAGTTCTTC.

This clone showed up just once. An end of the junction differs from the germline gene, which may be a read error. This CDR3 reads CASSSTGTTQETQYF. CDR3 DNA: TGTGCTAGCAGCTCCACCGGGACTACCCAAGAGACCCAGTACTTC. The chain combines TRBV7-7 with TRBJ2-5, with TRBD2 matching 7 bases. Germline-derived CDR1 and CDR2 are SSHAT and FNYEAQ (reference sequence). There are 15 residues in the CDR3.

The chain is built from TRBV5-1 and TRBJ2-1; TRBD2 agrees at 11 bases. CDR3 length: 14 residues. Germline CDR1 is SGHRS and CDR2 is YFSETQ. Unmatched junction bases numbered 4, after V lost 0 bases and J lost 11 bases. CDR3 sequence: CASSLELAGGQQFF. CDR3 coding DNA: TGCGCCAGCAGCTTGGAGCTAGCGGGGGGTCAGCAGTTCTTC.

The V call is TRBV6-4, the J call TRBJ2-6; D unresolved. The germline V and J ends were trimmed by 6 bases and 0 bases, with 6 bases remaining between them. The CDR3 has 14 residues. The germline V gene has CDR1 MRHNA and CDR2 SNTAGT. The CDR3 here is CASSPNSGANVLTF. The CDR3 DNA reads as TGTGCCAGCAGCCCGAACTCTGGGGCCAACGTCCTGACTTTC.

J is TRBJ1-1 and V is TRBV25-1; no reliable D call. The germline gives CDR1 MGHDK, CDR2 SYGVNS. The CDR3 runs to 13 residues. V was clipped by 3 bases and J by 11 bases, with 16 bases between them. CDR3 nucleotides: TGTGCCAGCAGTGACGGTTTTTCTTTGCGGGCTTTCTTT. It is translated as CASSDGFSLRAFF.

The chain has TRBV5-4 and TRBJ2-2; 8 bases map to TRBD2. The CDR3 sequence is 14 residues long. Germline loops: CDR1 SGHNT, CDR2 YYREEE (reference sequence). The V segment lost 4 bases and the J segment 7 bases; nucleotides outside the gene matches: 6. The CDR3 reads CASSPGGPVGELFF. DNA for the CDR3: TGTGCCAGCAGCCCGGGGGGGCCGGTCGGGGAGCTGTTTTTT.

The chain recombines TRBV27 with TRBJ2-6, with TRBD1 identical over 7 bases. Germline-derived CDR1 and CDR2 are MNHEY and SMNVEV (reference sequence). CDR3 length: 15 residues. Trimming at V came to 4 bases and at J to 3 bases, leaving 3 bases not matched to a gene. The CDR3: CASSSDRDGANVLTF. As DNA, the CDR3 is TGTGCCAGCAGTTCCGACAGGGATGGGGCCAACGTCCTGACTTTC.

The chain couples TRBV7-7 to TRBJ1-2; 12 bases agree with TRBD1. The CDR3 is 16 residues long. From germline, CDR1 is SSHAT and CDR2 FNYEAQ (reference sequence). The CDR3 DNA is TGTGCTCCGAGTACTTATTCCGGGACAGGGGGCGATGGCTACACCTTC. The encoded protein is CAPSTYSGTGGDGYTF.